This T cell receptor beta chain was profiled in a study of cytomegalovirus exposure and HLA in healthy donors. Study details: A later analysis reported the 90 to 150 validation repertoires used the same platform as the 500 to 800 first-cohort repertoires. Study results and limitations: TCR beta chains numbering more than 150 were designated cytomegalovirus-associated.

Trimming cost V 5 bases and J 7 bases, with 15 bases left between them. This CDR3 contains 14 residues. The germline V gene encodes CDR1 MNHEY and CDR2 SVGAGI. Worth noting for this clone: Its antigen is as yet unknown.

Only in-frame clones appear in the TCRdb table, and some are missing; sequencing was by immunoSEQ multiplex PCR. The sample lists 100,000 to 150,000 clones; approximately 91% were seen once. The V and J genes are TRBV6-5 and TRBJ2-1; possibly TRBD1 for D (6 bases). This clonotype was sampled from a man aged 25-40 years in good health and CMV-seronegative. Sequencing was performed on PBMCs. Here the CDR3 DNA reads TGTGCCAGCAGTCGAGACTCCAGGGGAAATGAGCAGTTCTTC. Translating it yields CASSRDSRGNEQFF.